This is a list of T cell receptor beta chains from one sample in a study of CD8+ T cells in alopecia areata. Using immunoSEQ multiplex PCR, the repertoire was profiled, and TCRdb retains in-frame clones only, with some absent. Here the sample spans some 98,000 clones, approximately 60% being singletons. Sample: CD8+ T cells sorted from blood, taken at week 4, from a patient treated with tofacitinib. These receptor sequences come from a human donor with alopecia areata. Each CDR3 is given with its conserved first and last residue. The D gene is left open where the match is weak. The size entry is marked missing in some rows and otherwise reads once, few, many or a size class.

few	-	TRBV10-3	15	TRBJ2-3	CAISALTGRTPTQYF	TGTGCCATCAGTGCACTAACGGGACGGACCCCGACGCAGTATTTT
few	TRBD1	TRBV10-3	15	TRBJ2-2	CAISAGGLNTGELFF	TGTGCCATCAGTGCAGGGGGTTTGAACACCGGGGAGCTGTTTTTT
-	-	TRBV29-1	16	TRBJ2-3	CSVEDASDTFTDTQYF	TGCAGCGTTGAAGACGCTTCGGACACGTTCACAGATACGCAGTATTTT
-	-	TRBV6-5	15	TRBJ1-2	CASRSRDTINYGYTF	TGTGCCAGCAGATCACGGGACACGATAAACTATGGCTACACCTTC
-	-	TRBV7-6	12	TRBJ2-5	CASSPHLETQYF	TGTGCCAGCAGCCCCCATCTTGAAACCCAGTACTTC
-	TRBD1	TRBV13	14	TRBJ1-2	CASSLSQGARGYTF	TGTGCCAGCAGCCTCTCACAGGGGGCTCGGGGCTACACCTTC
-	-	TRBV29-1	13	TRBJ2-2	CSVRDPNTGELFF	TGCAGCGTCCGGGACCCTAACACCGGGGAGCTGTTTTTT
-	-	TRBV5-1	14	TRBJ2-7	CASSLVGSQSEQYF	TGCGCCAGCAGCTTGGTTGGCAGCCAATCCGAGCAGTACTTC
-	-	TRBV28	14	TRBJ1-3	CASSLFGVGYTIYF	TGTGCCAGCAGTTTATTCGGGGTCGGCTACACCATATATTTT
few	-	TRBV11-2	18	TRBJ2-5	CASSPSMPGPSIQETQYF	TGTGCCAGCAGCCCATCAATGCCGGGACCATCAATTCAAGAGACCCAGTACTTC
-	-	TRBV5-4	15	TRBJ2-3	CASSLDGVSTDTQYF	TGTGCCAGCAGCTTGGACGGGGTTAGCACAGATACGCAGTATTTT
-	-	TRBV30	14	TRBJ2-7	CAWSVRGNSYEQYF	TGTGCCTGGAGTGTACGGGGTAACTCCTACGAGCAGTACTTC
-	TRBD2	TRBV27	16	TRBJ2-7	CASSLSSGTTSYEQYF	TGTGCCAGCAGTTTATCTTCCGGGACTACCTCCTACGAGCAGTACTTC
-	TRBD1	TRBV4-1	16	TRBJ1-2	CASSHTTGGVGYGYTF	TGCGCCAGCAGCCACACGACAGGGGGAGTGGGCTATGGCTACACCTTC
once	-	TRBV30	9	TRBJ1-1	CAWSPEAFF	TGTGCCTGGAGCCCTGAAGCTTTCTTT
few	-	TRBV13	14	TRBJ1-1	CASSLELGGTEAFF	TGTGCCAGCAGCTTAGAGCTGGGGGGGACCGAAGCTTTCTTT